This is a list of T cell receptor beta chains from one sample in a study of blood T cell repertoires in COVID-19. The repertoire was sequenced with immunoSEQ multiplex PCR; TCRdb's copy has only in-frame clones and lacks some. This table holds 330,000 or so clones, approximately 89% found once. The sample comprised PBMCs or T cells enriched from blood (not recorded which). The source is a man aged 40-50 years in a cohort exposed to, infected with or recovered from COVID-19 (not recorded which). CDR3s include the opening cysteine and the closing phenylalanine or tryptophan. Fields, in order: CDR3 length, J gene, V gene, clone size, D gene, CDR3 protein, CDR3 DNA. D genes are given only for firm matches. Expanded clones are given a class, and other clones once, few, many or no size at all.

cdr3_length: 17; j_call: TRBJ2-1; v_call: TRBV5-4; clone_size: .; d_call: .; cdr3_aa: CASSLGHRDNAYNEQFF; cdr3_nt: TGTGCCAGCAGCCTCGGCCACCGGGACAACGCGTACAATGAGCAGTTCTTC
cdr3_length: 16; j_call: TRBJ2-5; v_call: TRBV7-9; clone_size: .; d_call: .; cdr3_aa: CASSFPLTGREETQYF; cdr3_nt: TGTGCCAGCAGCTTCCCCTTGACTGGCAGGGAAGAGACCCAGTACTTC
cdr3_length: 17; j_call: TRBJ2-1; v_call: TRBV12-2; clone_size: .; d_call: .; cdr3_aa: CASRLPAHSGSYNEQFF; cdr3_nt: TGTGCAAGTCGCCTTCCTGCACATAGCGGCTCCTACAATGAGCAGTTCTTC
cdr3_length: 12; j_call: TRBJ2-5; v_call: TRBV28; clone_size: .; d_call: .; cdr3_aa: CASMGSQKTQYF; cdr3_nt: TGTGCCAGCATGGGGAGCCAGAAGACCCAGTACTTC
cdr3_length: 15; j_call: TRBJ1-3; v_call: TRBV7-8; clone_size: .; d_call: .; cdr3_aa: CASSSTRISGNTIYF; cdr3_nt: TGTGCCAGCAGCTCGACACGTATCTCTGGAAACACCATATATTTT
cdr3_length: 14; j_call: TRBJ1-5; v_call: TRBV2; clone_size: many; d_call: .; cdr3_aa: CASSELVGGQPQHF; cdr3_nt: TGTGCCAGCAGTGAACTAGTAGGAGGGCAGCCCCAGCATTTT
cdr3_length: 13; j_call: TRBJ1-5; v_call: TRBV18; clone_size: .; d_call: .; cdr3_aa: CASSPGANQPQHF; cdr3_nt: TGTGCCAGCTCACCGGGGGCCAATCAGCCCCAGCATTTT
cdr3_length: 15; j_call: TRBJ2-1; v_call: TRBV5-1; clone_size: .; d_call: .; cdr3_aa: CASSSSPSSYNEQFF; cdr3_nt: TGCGCCAGCAGCTCGTCTCCTAGCTCCTACAATGAGCAGTTCTTC
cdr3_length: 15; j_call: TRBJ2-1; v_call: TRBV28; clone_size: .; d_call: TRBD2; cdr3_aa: CASTISGTRLNEQFF; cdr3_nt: TGTGCCAGCACCATTTCTGGGACTAGGCTCAATGAGCAGTTCTTC
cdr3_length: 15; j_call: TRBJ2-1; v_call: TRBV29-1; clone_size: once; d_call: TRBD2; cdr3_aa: CSVEGLAGDLDEQFF; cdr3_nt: TGCAGCGTTGAAGGACTAGCGGGAGATCTTGATGAGCAGTTCTTC
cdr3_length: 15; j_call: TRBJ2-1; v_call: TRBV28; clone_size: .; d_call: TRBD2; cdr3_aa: CASSSQREFGNEQFF; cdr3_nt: TGTGCCAGCAGTTCACAGCGGGAGTTCGGCAATGAGCAGTTCTTC
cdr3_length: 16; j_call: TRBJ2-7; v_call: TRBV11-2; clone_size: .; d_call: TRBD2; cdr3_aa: CASRSRGDSASYEQYF; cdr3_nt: TGTGCCAGCAGGAGTCGGGGGGACTCGGCCTCCTACGAGCAGTACTTC
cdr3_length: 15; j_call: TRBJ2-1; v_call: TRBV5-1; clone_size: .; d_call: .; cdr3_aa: CASSLVVAENNEQFF; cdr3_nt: TGCGCCAGCAGCTTGGTGGTAGCGGAGAACAATGAGCAGTTCTTC
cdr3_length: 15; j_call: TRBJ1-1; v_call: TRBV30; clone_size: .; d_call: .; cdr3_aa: CAWARRQRMNTEAFF; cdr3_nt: TGTGCCTGGGCTCGAAGACAGAGGATGAACACTGAAGCTTTCTTT
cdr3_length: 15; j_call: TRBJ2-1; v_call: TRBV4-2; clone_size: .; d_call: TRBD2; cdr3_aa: CASSTGTSGRPEQFF; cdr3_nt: TGTGCCAGCAGCACCGGGACTAGCGGGAGGCCGGAGCAGTTCTTC
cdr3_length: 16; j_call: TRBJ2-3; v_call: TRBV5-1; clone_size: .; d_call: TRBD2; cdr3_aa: CASSRIAGAGGDTQYF; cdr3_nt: TGCGCCAGCAGCCGTATAGCGGGAGCGGGGGGAGATACGCAGTATTTT
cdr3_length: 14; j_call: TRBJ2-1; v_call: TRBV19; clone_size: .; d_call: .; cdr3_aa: CASSIRLDNNEQFF; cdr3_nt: TGTGCCAGTAGTATCCGACTAGATAACAATGAGCAGTTCTTC
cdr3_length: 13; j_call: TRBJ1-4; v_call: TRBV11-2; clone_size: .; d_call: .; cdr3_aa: CASSFGENEKLFF; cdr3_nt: TGTGCCAGCAGCTTCGGAGAAAATGAAAAACTGTTTTTT
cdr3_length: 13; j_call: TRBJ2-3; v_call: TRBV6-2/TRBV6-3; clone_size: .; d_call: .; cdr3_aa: CASSLRAPDTQYF; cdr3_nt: TGTGCCAGCAGTCTCAGGGCGCCGGATACGCAGTATTTT
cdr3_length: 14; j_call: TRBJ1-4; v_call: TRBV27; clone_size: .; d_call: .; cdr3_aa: CASSGGGIAEKLFF; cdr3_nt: TGTGCCAGCAGCGGGGGGGGGATCGCGGAAAAACTGTTTTTT
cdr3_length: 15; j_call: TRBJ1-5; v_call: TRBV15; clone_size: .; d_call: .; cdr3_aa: CATSRGHPSNQPQHF; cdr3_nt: TGTGCCACCAGCAGAGGACACCCAAGCAATCAGCCCCAGCATTTT
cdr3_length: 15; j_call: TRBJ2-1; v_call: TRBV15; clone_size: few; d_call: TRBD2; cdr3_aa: CATSRGVGGMNEQFF; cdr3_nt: TGTGCCACCAGCAGAGGGGTGGGAGGGATGAATGAGCAGTTCTTC